This TCR beta chain was captured in a study of response to subunit inactivated influenza vaccine. Notes on the study in general: With each seasonal influenza vaccination, the authors suggested, few new T cells are recruited.

The table lists this clonotype with a few counts. Its antigen remains unidentified. One entry per CDR3 protein results from TCRdb running MiXCR on the RT-PCR reads. The sample has about half a million distinct CDR3 sequences, about 25% seen once; the top ten hold under 2.5%. CDR1 and CDR2 (germline): WSHSY, SAAADI. The CDR3 length is 13 residues. V was cut by 4 bases and J by 7 bases, with 11 bases left in between. The sample in question was CD4+ T cells sorted from PBMCs, obtained approximately 5 days after vaccination. This TCR was sampled from a man in his forties or fifties who received an inactivated influenza vaccine. The gene calls are TRBV10-2 and TRBJ2-1; no clear D gene. DNA for the CDR3: TGCGCCAGCAGTGTATCTGGGCAGAATGAGCAGTTCTTC. This sequence encodes CASSVSGQNEQFF.